This T cell receptor beta chain was retrieved from a study of shared clonotypes between healthy human individuals. The repertoire was sequenced with immunoSEQ multiplex PCR; TCRdb's copy has only in-frame clones and lacks some. The top ten hold 0.45% of the sample, which has about 1.5 million clones, 98% seen once. The CDR3 loop spans 14 amino acids. Trimming removed 2 bases from V and 2 bases from J, with 10 bases in between. CDR1 GTSNPN and CDR2 SVGIG come from the germline V gene (reference sequence). As for this clone: Its antigen remains unidentified.

Splitting of CD4+ cells produced CD45RA+ naive and CD45RA-negative memory subsets. Broader study findings: It was observed that roughly 5.1% of naive CD4 clonotypes were shared across a handful of donors. Limitation of the genetic and exposure-history diversity represented came from the few donors.

Specimen: naive CD4+ T cells sorted from blood. The subset denotes: CD45RA+ positively selected. The chain uses TRBV30 and TRBJ1-3, with D unresolved. The receptor was isolated from a man younger than 45 in good health. The CDR3 DNA is TGTGCCTGGAGTCATGAGGTGACTGGAAACACCATATATTTT. Encoded protein: CAWSHEVTGNTIYF.